Each of the 26 T cell receptor beta chains below was sequenced from the same sample in a study of T-cell memory formation after mild COVID-19. One entry per CDR3 protein, called by TCRdb with MiXCR from the 5' RACE reads. The sample gives more than 200,000 distinct CDR3 sequences, about a sixth of which show up once; approximately 3.6% is in the top ten. The specimen was PBMCs or a T cell subset sorted from them (not recorded which). The receptors derive from a man between 18 and 35 years old who had mild COVID-19 (a few samples of this study predate the infection). Cell type and time point are not known.

This clonotype was detected ten times or more. The gene calls are TRBV7-2 and TRBJ2-7, with 12 bases identical to TRBD2. The CDR3 has 16 amino acids. CDR1 and CDR2 (germline): SGHTA, FQGNSA. With 4 bases clipped from V and 1 base from J, the junction kept 5 bases outside the gene matches. CDR3 amino acids: CASSSPTSGGSYEQYF. DNA for the CDR3: TGTGCCAGCAGCTCGCCGACTAGCGGGGGATCCTACGAGCAGTACTTC.

This clonotype came up a few times. The chain combines TRBV28 with TRBJ2-7, with D hard to call. Germline CDR1 and CDR2: MDHEN and SYDVKM. V lost 3 bases and J lost 3, with 12 bases in between. This CDR3 spans 14 amino acids. CDR3 sequence: CASSFSFSLYEQYV. The DNA for the CDR3 is TGTGCCAGCAGTTTTAGTTTTTCCCTCTACGAGCAGTACGTC.

This clonotype was seen only a few times. The CDR3 sequence is CASSLLPGEARGYTF. Written as DNA, the CDR3 is TGTGCCAGCAGCTTGTTGCCGGGGGAGGCTAGAGGCTACACCTTC. The rearrangement uses TRBV7-6 and TRBJ1-2, with a possible D match to TRBD1 (5 bases). CDR1 and CDR2 (germline): SGHVS, FNYEAQ. Between the trimmed V and J ends, which lost 3 bases and 8 bases, there was a span of 19 bases. CDR3 size: 15 residues.

The V call is TRBV7-6, the J call TRBJ1-2; D remains ambiguous. This CDR3 is built from 14 residues. Trimming took off 1 base at V and 7 bases at J, with 13 bases between the two ends. Germline loops: CDR1 SGHVS, CDR2 FNYEAQ. In nucleotides, the CDR3 is TGTGCCAGCAGCTTAGGACCAACTGCTTCTGGCTACACCTTC. It translates to CASSLGPTASGYTF.

The CDR3 is CASSLAGGQGFYTDTQYF. The CDR3 DNA follows: TGTGCCAGCAGCTTAGCGGGGGGACAGGGTTTTTACACAGATACGCAGTATTTT. The chain recombines TRBV7-6 with TRBJ2-3; 9 bases line up with TRBD1. The J segment lost 2 bases and the V segment lost 0 bases, leaving 9 bases of the junction unmatched. This CDR3 is built from 18 residues. Germline loops: CDR1 SGHVS, CDR2 FNYEAQ.

The chain recombines TRBV7-2 with TRBJ1-6, with 7 bases fitting TRBD1. Trimming removed 5 bases from V and 10 bases from J; junction bases left unmatched: 5. The CDR3 runs to 13 residues. Germline lookup yields CDR1 SGHTA and CDR2 FQGNSA. CDR3 sequence reads: CASSGQERSPLHF. As DNA, the CDR3 is TGTGCCAGCAGCGGACAGGAGAGGTCACCCCTCCACTTT.

The chain has TRBV4-2 and TRBJ2-1; D call uncertain. This CDR3 has 15 amino acids. Trimming took 0 bases from V and 13 from J, leaving 19 bases between them. CDR1 is LGHNA and CDR2 is YNFKEQ in the germline V gene. CDR3 protein: CASSQELQRTGHQFF. In DNA, the CDR3 is TGTGCCAGCAGCCAAGAACTGCAGAGAACGGGCCATCAGTTCTTC.

This clonotype appeared once. The chain joins TRBV5-1 to TRBJ1-3; no clear D. Trimming shortened V by 5 bases and J by 0 bases, and 9 bases separated the two germline ends. CDR3 length equals 14 residues. Germline values: CDR1 SGHRS, CDR2 YFSETQ. The CDR3 DNA reads as TGCGCCAGCAGGAATGAGCCCTCTGGAAACACCATATATTTT. Encoded protein: CASRNEPSGNTIYF.

This clonotype was counted a few times. The V call is TRBV12-3 or TRBV12-4, the J call TRBJ2-5; D perhaps matches TRBD1 (7 bases). Trimming pared 3 bases from V and 5 bases from J, leaving 13 bases between. CDR3 length: 14 amino acids. CDR3 protein: CASSFPGGPETQYF. DNA of the CDR3: TGTGCCAGCAGTTTCCCAGGGGGGCCGGAGACCCAGTACTTC.

This clonotype was recorded a few times. V and J are TRBV9 and TRBJ2-3; D might be TRBD2 (5 bases). The CDR3 is 14 amino acids. V was shortened by 0 bases and J by 8 bases, with 13 bases between the two germline ends. The germline gives CDR1 SGDLS, CDR2 YYNGEE. The CDR3 is CASSVAPSEGTQYF. As DNA, the CDR3 is TGTGCCAGCAGCGTAGCTCCCAGTGAGGGTACGCAGTATTTT.

The chain links TRBV6-2 or TRBV6-3 to TRBJ2-7; the D is unclear. Trimming pared 6 bases from V and 3 bases from J, leaving 15 bases between. Germline assignment: CDR1 MNHEY and CDR2 SVGEGT. The CDR3 loop spans 14 amino acids. CDR3 sequence: CASREGGSIYEQYV. For the CDR3, the DNA is TGTGCCAGCAGGGAAGGTGGCAGTATCTACGAGCAGTACGTC.

CDR3 nucleotides: TGTGCCTGGAGTGCCCCAACGGGGGCTGGCAATCAGCCCCAGCATTTT. Amino acids: CAWSAPTGAGNQPQHF. The V and J genes are TRBV30 and TRBJ1-5; maybe TRBD1 (6 bases). Per germline, CDR1 GTSNPN and CDR2 SVGIG (reference sequence). This CDR3 spans 16 amino acids. Trimming removed 1 base at V and 2 bases at J, with 15 bases between.

The rearrangement links TRBV3-1 to TRBJ2-1, with 9 bases identical to TRBD2. Germline-derived CDR1 and CDR2 are LGHDT and YNNKEL (reference sequence). The CDR3 length is 15 residues. V dropped 4 bases and J dropped 4; count of bases not matched to a gene: 5. CDR3 in amino acids: CASSRGRGGYNEQFF. CDR3 bases: TGTGCCAGCAGCCGGGGGCGGGGGGGATACAATGAGCAGTTCTTC.

J is TRBJ1-1 and V is TRBV19; D is uncertain. Trimming shortened V by 3 bases and J by 6 bases, and 11 bases separated the two germline ends. This CDR3 region has 13 residues. CDR1 is LNHDA, CDR2 SQIVND, per germline (reference sequence). The CDR3 DNA is TGTGCCAGTAGTATGTTCGGAGTCGCTGAAGCTTTCTTT. As protein: CASSMFGVAEAFF.

A few counts support this clonotype. This chain links TRBV7-9 with TRBJ2-5; 7 bases agree with TRBD2. From germline, CDR1 is SEHNR and CDR2 FQNEAQ (reference sequence). V shed 2 bases, J shed 3 bases, and the junction held 3 bases outside the gene matches. This CDR3 is built from 14 residues. In DNA form, the CDR3 reads TGTGCCAGCAGCTTAAGGGCGGGGGAAGAGACCCAGTACTTC. This codes for CASSLRAGEETQYF.

The chain recombines TRBV28 with TRBJ1-2, with D possibly being TRBD1 (5 bases). The CDR3 length is 13 residues. The germline V and J ends were trimmed by 2 bases and 7 bases, with 11 bases remaining between them. Germline CDR1 is MDHEN and CDR2 is SYDVKM. This CDR3 reads CASSLGQGPGYTF. CDR3 in DNA: TGTGCCAGCAGTTTAGGCCAGGGACCTGGCTACACCTTC.

This rearrangement joins TRBV5-1 to TRBJ2-2; TRBD2 aligns across 13 bases. The CDR3 is 17 residues long. Trimming at V came to 3 bases and at J to 5 bases, leaving 7 bases not matched to a gene. From germline, CDR1 is SGHRS and CDR2 YFSETQ. The CDR3 nucleotides are TGCGCCAGCAGCTCCAAGACTAGCGGGGGGCCTACCGGGGAGCTGTTTTTT. It specifies CASSSKTSGGPTGELFF. Using reference TRBV5-1 and TRBJ2-2 for the parts outside the CDR3, the full variable domain is KAGVTQTPRYLIKTRGQQVTLSCSPISGHRSVSWYQQTPGQGLQFLFEYFSETQRNKGNFPGRFSGRQFSNSRSEMNVSTLELGDSALYLCASSSKTSGGPTGELFFGEGSRLTVL.

This clonotype was observed a handful of times. This chain links TRBV6-1 with TRBJ2-7; 8 bases fit TRBD1. J was trimmed by 5 bases and V by 7 bases; bases with no gene match: 10. The CDR3 covers 14 residues. CDR1 and CDR2 from the germline V gene are MNHNS and SASEGT. The CDR3 region has the DNA TGTGCCAGCACCCAGAGGACAGGGAACCACGAGCAGTACGTC. Protein product: CASTQRTGNHEQYV.

The chain recombines TRBV20-1 with TRBJ2-3; 10 bases map to TRBD1. The CDR3 covers 16 residues. Germline CDR1 and CDR2: DFQATT and SNEGSKA (reference sequence). V shed 2 bases and J 3 bases; nucleotides not matched to a gene: 8. CDR3 residues: CSARRNPGQGTDTQYF. The CDR3 nucleotides are TGCAGTGCTAGACGTAACCCGGGACAGGGGACAGATACGCAGTATTTT.

In this sample, this clonotype turned up a few times. The chain carries TRBV20-1 and TRBJ2-3, with TRBD2 matching 11 bases. The CDR3 consists of 14 residues. Germline V gene data show CDR1 as DFQATT and CDR2 as SNEGSKA (reference sequence). With V trimmed by 5 bases and J by 2 bases, 3 bases remained unmatched. The CDR3 loop reads CSASLAGATDTQYF. CDR3 sequence (DNA): TGCAGTGCTTCACTAGCGGGGGCCACAGATACGCAGTATTTT.

There are a few counts of this clonotype. CDR3 coding DNA: TGTGCCAGCACTAGCTTCGGGTCCTCCTATGGCTACACCTTC. Residues: CASTSFGSSYGYTF. The genes are TRBV25-1 and TRBJ1-2, with D uncertain. Per germline, CDR1 MGHDK and CDR2 SYGVNS. The ends were cut back, 7 bases at V and 4 bases at J, with 16 bases in the middle. This CDR3 has 14 amino acids.

The rearrangement links TRBV7-9 to TRBJ2-7; D uncertain. The germline V gene has CDR1 SEHNR and CDR2 FQNEAQ (reference sequence). Trimming left V 4 bases short and J 2 bases short, with 12 bases between. This CDR3 is 14 amino acids long. The CDR3 loop reads CASSSRPPTYEQYF. CDR3 coding DNA: TGTGCCAGCAGCTCCCGGCCTCCTACCTACGAGCAGTACTTC.

The chain links TRBV6-1 to TRBJ1-3; D is unclear. Trimming removed 1 base from V and 4 bases from J, with 11 bases in between. This CDR3 is built from 15 residues. The V gene's germline CDR1 is MNHNS and CDR2 SASEGT. CDR3 nucleotides: TGTGCCAGCAGTGAAGTACACCCGGGAGGAAACACCATATATTTT. As protein: CASSEVHPGGNTIYF.

The gene calls are TRBV6-1 and TRBJ1-1, with D possibly being TRBD1 (6 bases). The CDR3 contains 13 residues. Germline loops: CDR1 MNHNS, CDR2 SASEGT. Trimming removed 2 bases from V and 10 bases from J, with 14 bases in between. The CDR3 loop is CASSESRQGRAFF. The CDR3 DNA follows: TGTGCCAGCAGTGAAAGCCGCCAGGGGCGAGCTTTCTTT.

V and J are TRBV7-6 and TRBJ1-6, with D perhaps TRBD1 (6 bases). V was clipped by 1 base and J by 9 bases, with 10 bases between them. The length of the CDR3 is 14 residues. The V gene's germline CDR1 is SGHVS and CDR2 FNYEAQ. In nucleotides, the CDR3 is TGTGCCAGCAGCTTAGTACAGGGAGGTTCACCCCTCCACTTT. Translating gives CASSLVQGGSPLHF.

The rearrangement joins TRBV12-3 or TRBV12-4 to TRBJ2-1; 9 nucleotides line up with TRBD1. The CDR3 is made up of 15 amino acids. V lost 7 bases to trimming and J lost 6 bases; unmatched junction nucleotides: 10. The CDR3 is CASIARGTGLNEQFF. As DNA, the CDR3 is TGTGCCAGCATCGCGCGAGGGACAGGGCTCAATGAGCAGTTCTTC.